This T cell receptor beta chain was captured in a study of regulatory T cells in long-lasting Graves disease. Study-wide results and caveats: Fewer public clonotypes were shared by new patients (966) than by persistent patients (around 2,900). The researchers studied only peripheral blood, not thyroid tissue.

Sample time point: persistent/refractory GD, antithyroid drugs over 5 years with positive TRAb. With RNA extracted from PBMCs as input, the TCR library was made. It was American Thyroid Association guidelines that determined Graves' disease diagnosis. An endocrinology department in Xi'an, China, supplied the patients. This CDR3 contains 13 residues. CDR1 is MNHEY and CDR2 is SVGEGT in the germline V gene. V was pared by 5 bases and J by 4 bases, with 11 bases between. Construction of TCR beta libraries relied on iRepertoire HTBI primers and on Arm-PCR targeting CDR3 regions. Each CDR3 protein is one row after TCRdb ran MiXCR on the multiplex PCR reads. This table has around 460,000 distinct CDR3 sequences, 22% appearing once. Points on this clonotype: Its specificity is unknown. One base away lies a much larger clone, so this may be a sequencing read error. The missing conserved phenylalanine or tryptophan at the end of this CDR3 makes a read error likely.

The V and J genes are TRBV6-2 or TRBV6-3 and TRBJ2-5; no clear D gene. The sequencing here drew on peripheral blood mononuclear cells (PBMCs), taken when the disease was refractory, from a patient treated with antithyroid drugs. The source is a female donor with Graves disease. The CDR3 DNA is TGTGCCAGCAGTGCTGATATTGGAGAGACCCAGTACCTC. Its protein is CASSADIGETQYL.